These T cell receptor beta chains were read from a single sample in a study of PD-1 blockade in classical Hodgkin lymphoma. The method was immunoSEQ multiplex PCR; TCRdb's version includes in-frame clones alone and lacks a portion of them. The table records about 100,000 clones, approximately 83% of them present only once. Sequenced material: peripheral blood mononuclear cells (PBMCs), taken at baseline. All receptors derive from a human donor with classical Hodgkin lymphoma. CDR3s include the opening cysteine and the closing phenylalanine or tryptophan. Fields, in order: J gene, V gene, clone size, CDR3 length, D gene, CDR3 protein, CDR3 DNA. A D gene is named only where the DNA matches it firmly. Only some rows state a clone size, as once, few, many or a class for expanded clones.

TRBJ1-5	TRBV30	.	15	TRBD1	CAWREGQDGNQPQHF	TGTGCCTGGAGAGAGGGACAGGATGGCAATCAGCCCCAGCATTTT
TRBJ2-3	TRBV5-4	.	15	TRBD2	CASSPTSGRVDTQYF	TGTGCCAGCAGTCCGACTAGCGGGAGGGTGGATACGCAGTATTTT
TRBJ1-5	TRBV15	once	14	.	CATSRDPGNQPQHF	TGTGCCACCAGCAGAGATCCCGGCAATCAGCCCCAGCATTTT
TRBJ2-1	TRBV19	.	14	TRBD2	CASSISTSGNEQFF	TGTGCCAGTAGTATTTCTACTAGCGGCAATGAGCAGTTCTTC
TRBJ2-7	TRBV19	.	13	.	CASSIVGGYEQYF	TGTGCCAGTAGTATAGTTGGAGGCTACGAGCAGTACTTC
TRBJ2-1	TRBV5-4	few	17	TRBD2	CASSRGLAGGTYNEQFF	TGTGCCAGCAGCAGGGGACTAGCGGGAGGGACCTACAATGAGCAGTTCTTC
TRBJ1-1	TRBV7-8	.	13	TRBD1	CASSSGPTGNAFF	TGTGCCAGCAGCTCGGGCCCGACAGGGAATGCTTTCTTT
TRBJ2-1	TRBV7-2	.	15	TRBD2	CASSSAGGSYNEQFF	TGTGCCAGCAGCTCAGCGGGAGGTTCCTACAATGAGCAGTTCTTC
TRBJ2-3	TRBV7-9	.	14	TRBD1	CASSLTGFTDTQYF	TGTGCCAGCAGCCTGACAGGGTTCACAGATACGCAGTATTTT
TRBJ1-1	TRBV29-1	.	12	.	CSVGTLNTEAFF	TGCAGCGTTGGGACGTTGAACACTGAAGCTTTCTTT
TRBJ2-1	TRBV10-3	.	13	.	CAISDRLTDEQFF	TGTGCCATCAGTGATCGGCTTACGGATGAGCAGTTCTTC
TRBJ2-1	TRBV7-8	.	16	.	CASSLGGVGNYNEQFF	TGTGCCAGCAGCTTAGGGGGGGTGGGAAACTACAATGAGCAGTTCTTC
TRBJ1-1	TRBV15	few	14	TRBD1	CATSTGQTNTEAFF	TGTGCCACCAGCACGGGACAGACGAACACTGAAGCTTTCTTT
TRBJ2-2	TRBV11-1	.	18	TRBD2	CASSLGTSGSPRAGELFF	TGTGCCAGCAGCTTAGGGACTAGCGGGAGCCCCAGGGCCGGGGAGCTGTTTTTT
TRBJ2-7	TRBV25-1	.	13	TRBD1	CASRDRTPGEQYF	TGTGCCAGCAGGGACAGGACCCCAGGGGAGCAGTACTTC
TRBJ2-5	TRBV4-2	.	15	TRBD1	CASSQGTGGRETQYF	TGTGCCAGCAGCCAAGGGACAGGGGGGAGGGAGACCCAGTACTTC
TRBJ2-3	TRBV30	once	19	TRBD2	CAWSDPLRTSGRHTDTQYF	TGTGCCTGGAGTGACCCCCTCCGGACTAGCGGGAGGCACACAGATACGCAGTATTTT
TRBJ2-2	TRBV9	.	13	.	CASSVGAVRELFF	TGTGCCAGCAGCGTAGGGGCCGTGAGGGAGCTGTTTTTT
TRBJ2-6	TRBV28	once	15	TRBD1	CASTLGTAGANVLTF	TGTGCCAGCACCCTGGGGACAGCTGGGGCCAACGTCCTGACTTTC
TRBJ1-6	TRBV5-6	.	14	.	CASSLGLINSPLHF	TGTGCCAGCAGCTTGGGTCTGATAAATTCACCCCTCCACTTT
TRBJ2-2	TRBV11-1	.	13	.	CASSRGGTGELFF	TGTGCCAGCAGCCGAGGGGGCACCGGGGAGCTGTTTTTT
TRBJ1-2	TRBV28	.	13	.	CASSLFRPDGYTF	TGTGCCAGCAGTTTATTTAGGCCCGATGGCTACACCTTC
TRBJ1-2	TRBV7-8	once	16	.	CASSLTHLGEFGGYTF	TGTGCCAGCAGCTTAACGCACTTGGGAGAGTTCGGTGGCTACACCTTC
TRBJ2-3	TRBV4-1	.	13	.	CASSQGLADTQYF	TGCGCCAGCAGCCAGGGTTTAGCGGATACGCAGTATTTT